The following is a T cell receptor beta chain sequence with its context. Its antigen is still unknown. This entry comes from a study of blood T cells in healthy people across ages. Study findings and constraints: Percentage of naive T cells showed a strong correlation with TCR beta diversity. There was no known CMV status for donors, so expanded clonotype changes were possibly confounded.

Deletions cut 0 bases from V and 5 bases from J, with 16 bases between. The CDR3 runs to 15 residues. Germline CDR1 is DFQATT and CDR2 is SNEGSKA (reference sequence). PCR was performed a second time for about 7 to 11 cycles using a sample-barcoded 5' primer and a J-beta primer mix. Per sample, CDR3-containing paired-end reads numbered at least 2.5 million. MiXCR, run by TCRdb on the 5' RACE reads, gives a single entry per CDR3 protein. The sample shows 600,000 to 1,000,000 distinct CDR3 sequences, about 62% of them seen only once. This chain joins TRBV20-1 and TRBJ1-1; D gene unclear. The sequencing sample was made of blood. The origin of this receptor is a man aged 25-40 years in good health. This CDR3 reads CSARDRGGPGTEAFF. The CDR3 DNA reads as TGCAGTGCTAGAGATCGGGGAGGACCGGGTACTGAAGCTTTCTTT.